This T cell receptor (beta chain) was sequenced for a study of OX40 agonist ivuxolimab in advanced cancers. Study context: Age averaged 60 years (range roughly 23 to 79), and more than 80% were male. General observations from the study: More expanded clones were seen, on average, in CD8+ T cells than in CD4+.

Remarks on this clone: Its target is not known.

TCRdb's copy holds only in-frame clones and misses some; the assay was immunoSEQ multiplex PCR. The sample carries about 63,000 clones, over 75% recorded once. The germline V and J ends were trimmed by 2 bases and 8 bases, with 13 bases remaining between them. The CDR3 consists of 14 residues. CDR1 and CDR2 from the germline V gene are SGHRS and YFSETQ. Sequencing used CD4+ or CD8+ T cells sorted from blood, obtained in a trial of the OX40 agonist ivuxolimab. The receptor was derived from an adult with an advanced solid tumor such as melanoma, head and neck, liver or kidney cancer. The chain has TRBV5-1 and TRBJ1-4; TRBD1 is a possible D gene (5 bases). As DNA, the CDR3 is TGCGCCAGCAGCTTCGGGGCAGGGCGAGAAAAACTGTTTTTT. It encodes CASSFGAGREKLFF.